The entry below gives a single TCR beta chain sequence along with its context. As yet, its antigen is unknown. The sample originates from a study of T cell responses to AZD1222 COVID-19 vaccine. Findings of the study overall: White British people made up most donors, females outnumbered males, and clonal diversity was possibly underestimated. Researchers report vaccine-associated CD4 TCRs spanning spike, with dominance at 160-218 and 743-854.

Here immunoSEQ multiplex PCR was the method, and the copy in TCRdb shows in-frame clones only, minus some. The sample gives 120,000 or so clones, 80% to 90% of which show up once; under 3.5% is in the top ten. Sequencing used peripheral blood, obtained on day 0 of AZD1222 vaccination. The TCR was taken from an adult in good health.

CDR3: CASSSAGVASPLHF. In nucleotides, the CDR3 is TGTGCCAGCAGTTCTGCAGGGGTAGCGTCACCCCTCCACTTT. The genes are TRBV7-9 and TRBJ1-6; D may be TRBD1 (6 bases). The CDR3 runs to 14 residues. V dropped 6 bases and J dropped 10 bases, with 16 bases sitting between them. CDR1 is SEHNR, CDR2 FQNEAQ, per germline (reference sequence).